This T cell receptor beta chain stems from a study of T cells in Graves' hyperthyroidism and ophthalmopathy. The CDR3 regions of TCR beta were amplified from RNA transcripts. The primer set for the first-round RT-PCR of the TCR CDR3 was HTBI. A single record per CDR3 protein comes from TCRdb applying MiXCR to the multiplex PCR reads. The sample lists 490,000 or so distinct CDR3 sequences, about 20% occurring once. Using around 10 ml of fresh peripheral blood, PBMCs were prepared. This clonotype turned up a few times. CDR1 is MNHNS, CDR2 SASEGT, per germline. The CDR3 runs 15 residues. Trimming pared 6 bases from V and 0 bases from J, leaving 12 bases between.

The rearrangement links TRBV6-1 to TRBJ2-1, with D unresolved. Sequencing was performed on blood. The sequence came from a woman aged 70-85 years with Graves' ophthalmopathy. CDR3 sequence (DNA): TGTGCCAGCAGCCCCTCAGCGTCCTCCTACAATGAGCAGTTCTTC. Its translation is CASSPSASSYNEQFF.